A selection of T cell receptor beta chains follows, all from one sample in a study of CD8+CD57+ T cells in acquired aplastic anemia. TCRdb re-called the reads with MiXCR, one entry per CDR3 protein. This table holds around 250,000 distinct CDR3 sequences, 45% to 65% found once. Sequencing was carried out using sorted CD4+, CD8+, or CD8+CD57+ T cells (not recorded which) from PBMCs. The source of these receptors is a human donor with severe aplastic anemia or a healthy control (not recorded which). CDR3s include the opening cysteine and the closing phenylalanine or tryptophan.

v_call: TRBV20-1
cdr3_length: 16
cdr3_aa: CSARPPTSGGSYEQYF

v_call: TRBV14
cdr3_length: 13
cdr3_aa: CASSQDRGVVAFF

v_call: TRBV20-1
cdr3_length: 12
cdr3_aa: CSARYGGYEQYF

v_call: TRBV6-5
cdr3_length: 16
cdr3_aa: CASSSGGAAGRRGYTF

v_call: TRBV7-3
cdr3_length: 14
cdr3_aa: CASSVDSYSYEQYF

v_call: TRBV19
cdr3_length: 19
cdr3_aa: CASIIKPRTGEEGNSPLHF

v_call: TRBV14
cdr3_length: 16
cdr3_aa: CASSQGTGNPSYEQYF

v_call: TRBV9
cdr3_length: 10
cdr3_aa: CASSPRTIYF

v_call: TRBV10-3
cdr3_length: 14
cdr3_aa: CAISEFEVGTEAFF

v_call: TRBV10-3
cdr3_length: 13
cdr3_aa: CAIRDRINEKLFF

v_call: TRBV15
cdr3_length: 14
cdr3_aa: CATTLAGTNYGYTF

v_call: TRBV19
cdr3_length: 15
cdr3_aa: CASSPGTGGNQPQHF

v_call: TRBV19
cdr3_length: 17
cdr3_aa: CASSIESGAGRDSPLHF

v_call: TRBV9
cdr3_length: 12
cdr3_aa: CASSVERGTQYF

v_call: TRBV2
cdr3_length: 15
cdr3_aa: CASIPQTGANYGYTF

v_call: TRBV20-1
cdr3_length: 14
cdr3_aa: CSARTSGRGYEQFF

v_call: TRBV9
cdr3_length: 16
cdr3_aa: CASSVGDGDDTGELFF

v_call: TRBV20-1
cdr3_length: 17
cdr3_aa: CSARAGLAGGPGTEAFF

v_call: TRBV7-2
cdr3_length: 13
cdr3_aa: CASSLGTGDGYTF

v_call: TRBV20-1
cdr3_length: 12
cdr3_aa: CSAQASAETQYF

v_call: TRBV15
cdr3_length: 13
cdr3_aa: CATSSPSWGPLHF

v_call: TRBV19
cdr3_length: 16
cdr3_aa: CASSKTGTAGGSPLHF

v_call: TRBV20-1
cdr3_length: 15
cdr3_aa: CSAPPSASGIAEQYF

v_call: TRBV7-8
cdr3_length: 15
cdr3_aa: CASSLGGSGGYEQYF

v_call: TRBV19
cdr3_length: 14
cdr3_aa: CASLGQGSCNEQFF

v_call: TRBV5-1
cdr3_length: 16
cdr3_aa: CASSWTLQGGSYEQYF

v_call: TRBV7-3
cdr3_length: 14
cdr3_aa: CASSPTGGSTEAFF

v_call: TRBV5-1
cdr3_length: 17
cdr3_aa: CASSPGEDFLGFDEQYF

v_call: TRBV2
cdr3_length: 16
cdr3_aa: CATSRATGTYVYEQYF

v_call: TRBV2
cdr3_length: 17
cdr3_aa: CASSLSTGVFSGNTIYF

v_call: TRBV19
cdr3_length: 13
cdr3_aa: CASSIGVDGELFF

v_call: TRBV29-1
cdr3_length: 14
cdr3_aa: CSVTVQGGDTEAFF

v_call: TRBV4-2
cdr3_length: 14
cdr3_aa: CASSQEAGRNEQYF

v_call: TRBV9
cdr3_length: 12
cdr3_aa: CASSGGFSPLHF

v_call: TRBV5-1
cdr3_length: 15
cdr3_aa: CASSLGGAEDYGYTF

v_call: TRBV6-5
cdr3_length: 15
cdr3_aa: CASSYAGQGAYEQYF

v_call: TRBV5-1
cdr3_length: 14
cdr3_aa: CASSLESGKEKLFF

v_call: TRBV20-1
cdr3_length: 13
cdr3_aa: CSARVPGFTEAFF

v_call: TRBV7-8
cdr3_length: 16
cdr3_aa: CASSLGPSGGFYEQYF

v_call: TRBV7-8
cdr3_length: 16
cdr3_aa: CASSFRRVGEGETQYF

v_call: TRBV5-1
cdr3_length: 13
cdr3_aa: CASSLQSSYEQYF

v_call: TRBV24-1
cdr3_length: 15
cdr3_aa: CATSDSVYLGNEQFF

v_call: TRBV6-6
cdr3_length: 15
cdr3_aa: CASRGQSAGNTEAFF

v_call: TRBV20-1
cdr3_length: 15
cdr3_aa: CSASYGQVSGDTIYF

v_call: TRBV7-3
cdr3_length: 14
cdr3_aa: CASSLGQTGNTIYF